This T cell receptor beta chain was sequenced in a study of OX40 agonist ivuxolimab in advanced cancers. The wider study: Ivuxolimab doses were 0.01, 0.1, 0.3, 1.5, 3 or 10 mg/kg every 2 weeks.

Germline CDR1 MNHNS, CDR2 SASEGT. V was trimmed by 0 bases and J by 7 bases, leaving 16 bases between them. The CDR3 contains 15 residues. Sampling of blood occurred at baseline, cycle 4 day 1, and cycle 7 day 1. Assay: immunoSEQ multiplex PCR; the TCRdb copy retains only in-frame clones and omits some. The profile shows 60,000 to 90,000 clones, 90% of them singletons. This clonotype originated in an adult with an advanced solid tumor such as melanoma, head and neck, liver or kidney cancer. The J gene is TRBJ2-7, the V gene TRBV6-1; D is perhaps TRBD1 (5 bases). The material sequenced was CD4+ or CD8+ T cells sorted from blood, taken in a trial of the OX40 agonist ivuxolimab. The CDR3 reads CASSEAAGALGEQYF. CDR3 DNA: TGTGCCAGCAGTGAAGCGGCTGGGGCATTGGGGGAGCAGTACTTC.